The next 20 T cell receptor beta chains were all read from a single sample in a study of cytomegalovirus exposure and HLA in healthy donors. The PCR employed 60 Vbeta primers together with 13 Jbeta primers. The data were produced by immunoSEQ multiplex PCR, yet TCRdb's version contains in-frame clones alone and is incomplete. The data show 100,000 to 150,000 clones, about 80% seen once. Sample: PBMCs. The receptor set was obtained from a man younger than 45 in good health and CMV-seropositive.

The V gene is TRBV20-1, the J gene TRBJ1-2; TRBD1 matches at 8 bases. Per germline, CDR1 DFQATT and CDR2 SNEGSKA (reference sequence). The CDR3 is 10 amino acids. With V trimmed by 6 bases and J by 7 bases, 1 base remained unmatched. The CDR3 is CSADRGGYTF. As DNA, the CDR3 is TGCAGTGCCGACAGGGGTGGCTACACCTTC.

The chain carries TRBV6-5 and TRBJ2-7; 8 nucleotides line up with TRBD1. The J segment lost 0 bases and the V segment lost 0 bases, leaving 1 base of the junction unmatched. Germline assignment: CDR1 MNHEY and CDR2 SVGAGI. This CDR3 region has 15 residues. CDR3 sequence reads: CASSYSGTGSYEQYF. The CDR3 DNA follows: TGTGCCAGCAGTTACTCGGGGACAGGCTCCTACGAGCAGTACTTC.

A word on this clone: The junction and the germline gene differ at one end; a read error may be behind it. Other DNA sequences within the sample encode an identical CDR3. The chain joins TRBV10-3 to TRBJ1-3; the D is unclear. This CDR3 has 11 amino acids. CDR1 and CDR2 from the germline V gene are ENHRY and SYGVKD. The CDR3: CATREGNTIYF. CDR3 coding DNA: TGTGCCACCCGAGAGGGAAACACCATATACTTT.

J is TRBJ1-6 and V is TRBV7-2; D gene uncertain. CDR1 and CDR2 (germline): SGHTA, FQGNSA. The CDR3 totals 13 residues. V lost 1 base to trimming and J lost 9 bases, with 7 bases between them. The CDR3 sequence: CASSLGLGSPLHF. The CDR3 nucleotides read TGTGCCAGCAGCTTAGGTCTCGGTTCACCCCTCCACTTT. Full variable domain (missing parts from reference TRBV7-2 and TRBJ1-6): GAGVSQSPSNKVTEKGKDVELRCDPISGHTALYWYRQSLGQGLEFLIYFQGNSAPDKSGLPSDRFSAERTGGSVSTLTIQRTQQEDSAVYLCASSLGLGSPLHFGNGTRLTVT.

The chain links TRBV4-1 to TRBJ2-7; tentatively, D is TRBD2 (5 bases). Germline assignment: CDR1 MGHRA and CDR2 YSYEKL. The CDR3 totals 14 residues. The V and J ends lost 4 bases and 9 bases respectively, with 19 bases between them. The CDR3 region is CASSLSAGEGGQYF. CDR3 coding DNA: TGCGCCAGCAGCCTTAGCGCAGGCGAGGGTGGGCAGTACTTC.

V and J are TRBV7-2 and TRBJ1-2, with TRBD1 identical over 8 bases. V trimming: 3 bases; J trimming: 6 bases; junction bases outside the gene matches: 6. Per germline, CDR1 SGHTA and CDR2 FQGNSA. There are 14 residues in the CDR3. The CDR3 is CASSFGTGSNGYTF. CDR3 DNA: TGTGCCAGCAGCTTTGGGACAGGCAGTAATGGCTACACCTTC.

The rearrangement uses TRBV6-1 and TRBJ2-2, with 12 nucleotides matching TRBD2. The CDR3 is made up of 20 amino acids. The junction had 15 bases not matched to a gene; V was cut back by 3 bases and J by 4 bases. Germline values: CDR1 MNHNS, CDR2 SASEGT. The CDR3 loop reads CASSDSLAGGSVSGTGELFF. Here the CDR3 DNA reads TGTGCCAGCAGTGATTCACTAGCGGGGGGATCTGTGTCGGGCACCGGGGAGCTGTTTTTT.

This clone was detected a few times. The V gene is TRBV30, the J gene TRBJ2-7, with 8 bases identical to TRBD2. The CDR3 is 13 residues long. With 3 bases clipped from V and 6 bases from J, the junction kept 7 bases outside the gene matches. Germline V CDR1 and CDR2: GTSNPN, SVGIG (reference sequence). The CDR3 sequence: CAWSQTSVGEQYF. CDR3 nucleotide sequence: TGTGCCTGGAGCCAGACTAGCGTGGGCGAGCAGTACTTC.

The chain combines TRBV6-1 with TRBJ1-2; 7 nucleotides match TRBD1. This CDR3 has 16 amino acids. Germline lookup yields CDR1 MNHNS and CDR2 SASEGT. Trimming took 2 bases from V and 4 from J; bases not matched to a gene: 10. The CDR3 is CASSEQPTGQGYGYTF. The CDR3 coding sequence is TGTGCCAGCAGTGAACAGCCGACAGGGCAGGGCTATGGCTACACCTTC.

This chain joins TRBV6-5 and TRBJ2-7; 7 nucleotides agree with TRBD2. Trimming took 6 bases from V and 7 from J; bases not matched to a gene: 9. CDR3 size: 13 residues. Germline V CDR1 and CDR2: MNHEY, SVGAGI. CDR3: CASSQMGGWEQYF. Written as DNA, the CDR3 is TGTGCCAGCAGCCAAATGGGGGGGTGGGAGCAGTACTTC.

The chain combines TRBV4-2 with TRBJ2-7, with 7 bases matching TRBD2. With V trimmed by 0 bases and J by 4 bases, 9 bases remained unmatched. Germline CDR1 reads LGHNA; CDR2 reads YNFKEQ. CDR3 length: 16 residues. This CDR3 reads CASSQDSAGAGYEQYF. As DNA, the CDR3 is TGTGCCAGCAGCCAAGATTCGGCGGGAGCAGGATACGAGCAGTACTTC.

A word on this clone: The CDR3 ends on some other residue instead of the conserved phenylalanine or tryptophan, so this is likely a read error. DNA of the CDR3: TGTGCCAGCAGCTTAGAAGGGGCTCGGAATTCACCCCTCCACGTT. It translates to CASSLEGARNSPLHV. The rearrangement uses TRBV11-2 and TRBJ1-6; tentative D call: TRBD1 (5 bases). In germline, CDR1 is SGHAT, CDR2 FQNNGV. The CDR3 is made up of 15 amino acids. The V end was cut by 0 bases, the J end by 7 bases, with 10 bases between.

This chain links TRBV6-1 with TRBJ1-2; D call uncertain. Germline values: CDR1 MNHNS, CDR2 SASEGT. Trimming took 6 bases from V and 2 from J, leaving 16 bases between them. CDR3 length: 15 residues. CDR3 sequence: CASRIHSLGNYGYTF. The CDR3 DNA follows: TGTGCCAGCAGGATCCATTCGTTGGGCAACTATGGCTACACCTTC.

The V and J genes are TRBV27 and TRBJ2-5; D is perhaps TRBD1 (5 bases). Trimming removed 6 bases from V and 5 bases from J, with 10 bases in between. Germline loops: CDR1 MNHEY, CDR2 SMNVEV (reference sequence). The CDR3 totals 12 residues. The CDR3 bases are TGTGCCAGCAGCCGGTCAGGGGAGACCCAGTACTTC. Translating gives CASSRSGETQYF.

The chain links TRBV19 to TRBJ1-1; D is possibly TRBD1 (6 bases). The CDR3 sequence is 15 residues long. The ends were cut back, 7 bases at V and 1 base at J, with 16 bases in the middle. CDR1 is LNHDA and CDR2 is SQIVND in the germline V gene (reference sequence). The CDR3 DNA reads as TGTGCCAGTACCTACTCGGGACACAAGAACACTGAAGCTTTCTTT. Encoded protein: CASTYSGHKNTEAFF.

The chain carries TRBV2 and TRBJ1-1, with D uncertain. Between the trimmed V and J ends, which lost 8 bases and 1 base, there was a span of 14 bases. Germline V CDR1 and CDR2: SNHLY, FYNNEI. The CDR3 is made up of 14 amino acids. The CDR3 sequence is CASLGLSWNTEAFF. DNA of the CDR3: TGTGCCAGCCTAGGCCTCTCTTGGAACACTGAAGCTTTCTTT.

The gene calls are TRBV12-5 and TRBJ2-3, with D possibly being TRBD1 (6 bases). The CDR3 extends over 15 amino acids. Trimming pared 5 bases from V and 4 bases from J, leaving 16 bases between. Germline V CDR1 and CDR2: LGHNT, FRNRAP. CDR3 residues: CASGPTGQRSDTQYF. CDR3 nucleotide sequence: TGTGCTAGTGGTCCTACGGGACAACGGTCAGATACGCAGTATTTT.

Written as DNA, the CDR3 is TGTGCCAGCAGTGAGCTTCGGGGGGCGAGGGAAAAACTGTTTTTT. Protein product: CASSELRGAREKLFF. The genes are TRBV2 and TRBJ1-4; the D gene is possibly TRBD1 (6 bases). Looked up from germline, CDR1 is SNHLY and CDR2 is FYNNEI. This CDR3 spans 15 amino acids. Trimming removed 3 bases from V and 8 bases from J, with 16 bases in between.

This chain connects TRBV6-5 to TRBJ1-1; possible D gene TRBD1, 6 bases. Trimming removed 5 bases from V and 0 bases from J, with 13 bases in between. This CDR3 region has 15 residues. Germline values: CDR1 MNHEY, CDR2 SVGAGI. The CDR3 reads CASSPTGIMNTEAFF. In nucleotides, the CDR3 is TGTGCCAGCAGTCCCACAGGGATCATGAACACTGAAGCTTTCTTT.

The gene calls are TRBV19 and TRBJ2-3; 7 bases are a match to TRBD1. The CDR3 contains 15 residues. V lost 5 bases to trimming and J lost 5 bases; unmatched junction nucleotides: 10. The germline V gene has CDR1 LNHDA and CDR2 SQIVND (reference sequence). CDR3 residues: CASSPTGTDGDTQYF. Written as DNA, the CDR3 is TGTGCCAGTAGTCCTACCGGGACAGATGGAGATACGCAGTATTTT.